This T cell receptor beta chain is from a study of blood T cell repertoires in COVID-19. Study as a whole: Some COVID-19 samples were acute and others convalescent; all came from the United States, Italy and Spain. PBMCs, B-cell-depleted T cells, or T cells were the source of the cDNA or gDNA that made up the material.

Under the authors' procedure: Scientists estimated how many nucleated cells there were by amplifying reference gene primers. The repertoire was sequenced with immunoSEQ multiplex PCR; TCRdb's copy has only in-frame clones and lacks some. The V and J calls and the clone size are those of that table, but D and trimming were determined from the DNA. The sample records roughly 150,000 clones, 88% being singletons. The trim removed 2 bases at V and 4 bases at J, leaving 7 bases unmatched. CDR1 and CDR2 (germline): SGHTA, FQGNSA. The CDR3 length is 15 residues. The sample was peripheral blood. The clonotype originates from a woman in her 70s with acute or convalescent COVID-19. This chain links TRBV7-2 with TRBJ1-2; 7 bases align to TRBD1. The CDR3 spells CASSLKRGTAYGYTF. The CDR3 DNA reads TGTGCCAGCAGCTTAAAGCGCGGGACAGCCTATGGCTACACCTTC. Together with reference TRBV7-2 and TRBJ1-2, the CDR3 gives the full variable domain: GAGVSQSPSNKVTEKGKDVELRCDPISGHTALYWYRQSLGQGLEFLIYFQGNSAPDKSGLPSDRFSAERTGGSVSTLTIQRTQQEDSAVYLCASSLKRGTAYGYTFGSGTRLTVV.